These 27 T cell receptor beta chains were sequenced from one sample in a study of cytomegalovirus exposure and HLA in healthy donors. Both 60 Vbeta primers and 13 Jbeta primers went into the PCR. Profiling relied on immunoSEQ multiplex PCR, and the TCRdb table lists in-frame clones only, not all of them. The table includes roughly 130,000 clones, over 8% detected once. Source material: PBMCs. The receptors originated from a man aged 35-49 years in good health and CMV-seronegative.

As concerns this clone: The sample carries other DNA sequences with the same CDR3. The CDR3 DNA reads TGTGCCAGCACCCAGACAGTAGCGAACACCGGGGAGCTGTTTTTT. Its protein is CASTQTVANTGELFF. J is TRBJ2-2 and V is TRBV6-5, with D possibly matching TRBD1 (5 bases). Germline lookup yields CDR1 MNHEY and CDR2 SVGAGI. This CDR3 region has 15 residues. Trimming shortened V by 7 bases and J by 0 bases, and 12 bases separated the two germline ends.

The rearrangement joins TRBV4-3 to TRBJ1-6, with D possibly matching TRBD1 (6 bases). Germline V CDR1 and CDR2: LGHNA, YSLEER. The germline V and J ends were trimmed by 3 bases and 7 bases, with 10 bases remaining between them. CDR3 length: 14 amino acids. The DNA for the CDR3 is TGCGCCAGCAGCCAGGGACATCGAAATTCACCCCTCCACTTT. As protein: CASSQGHRNSPLHF.

This CDR3 is CASSPHRAGQPQHF. DNA for the CDR3: TGTGCCAGCAGTCCCCACAGGGCAGGTCAGCCCCAGCATTTT. V and J are TRBV28 and TRBJ1-5, with D tentatively TRBD1 (6 bases). There are 14 residues in the CDR3. V was cut by 5 bases and J by 6 bases, with 14 bases left in between. CDR1 is MDHEN and CDR2 is SYDVKM in the germline V gene.

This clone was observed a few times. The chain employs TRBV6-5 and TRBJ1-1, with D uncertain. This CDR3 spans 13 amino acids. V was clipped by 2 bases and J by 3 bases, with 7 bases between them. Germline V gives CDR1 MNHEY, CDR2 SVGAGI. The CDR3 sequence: CASSYAVDTEAFF. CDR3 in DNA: TGTGCCAGCAGTTACGCGGTGGACACTGAAGCTTTCTTT.

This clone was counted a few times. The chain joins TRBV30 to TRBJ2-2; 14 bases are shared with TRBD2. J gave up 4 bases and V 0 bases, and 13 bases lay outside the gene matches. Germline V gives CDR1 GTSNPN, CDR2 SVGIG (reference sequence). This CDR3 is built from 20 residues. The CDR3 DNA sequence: TGTGCCTGGAGTGTAGCAGGGACTAGCGGGGGCCAGGCAGGCACCGGGGAGCTGTTTTTT. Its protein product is CAWSVAGTSGGQAGTGELFF. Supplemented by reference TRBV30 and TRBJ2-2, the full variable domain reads SQTIHQWPATLVQPVGSPLSLECTVEGTSNPNLYWYRQAAGRGLQLLFYSVGIGQISSEVPQNLSASRPQDRQFILSSKKLLLSDSGFYLCAWSVAGTSGGQAGTGELFFGEGSRLTVL.

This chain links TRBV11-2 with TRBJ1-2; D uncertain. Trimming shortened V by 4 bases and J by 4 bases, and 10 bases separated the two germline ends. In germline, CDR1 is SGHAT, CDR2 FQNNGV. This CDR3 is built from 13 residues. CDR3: CASSWSLIYGYTF. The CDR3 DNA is TGTGCCAGCAGCTGGAGCCTGATCTATGGCTACACCTTC.

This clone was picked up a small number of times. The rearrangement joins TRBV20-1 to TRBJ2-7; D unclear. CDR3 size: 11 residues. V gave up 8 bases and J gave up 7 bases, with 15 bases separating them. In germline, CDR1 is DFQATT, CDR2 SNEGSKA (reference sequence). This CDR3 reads CSRLRIQEQYF. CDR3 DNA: TGCAGTCGCTTACGGATACAGGAGCAGTACTTC.

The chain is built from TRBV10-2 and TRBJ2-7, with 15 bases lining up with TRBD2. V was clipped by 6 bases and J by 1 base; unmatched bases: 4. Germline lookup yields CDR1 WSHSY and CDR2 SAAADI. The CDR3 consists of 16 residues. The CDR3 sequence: CASRGTSGGKSYEQYF. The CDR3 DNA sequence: TGCGCCAGCAGGGGGACTAGCGGGGGGAAATCCTACGAGCAGTACTTC.

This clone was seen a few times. As DNA, the CDR3 is TGTGCCAGTAGTATTCCCCTAGTTCGGGTCACCGGGGAGCTGTTTTTT. Protein sequence: CASSIPLVRVTGELFF. The chain has TRBV19 and TRBJ2-2; the D is unclear. In germline, CDR1 is LNHDA, CDR2 SQIVND (reference sequence). The CDR3 length is 16 residues. V lost 3 bases and J lost 4, with 15 bases in between.

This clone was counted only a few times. The chain's CDR3 is CASSEQGRIDTQYF. The DNA of the CDR3 is TGTGCCAGCAGCGAACAGGGGAGGATAGATACGCAGTATTTT. V usage is TRBV9 and J usage is TRBJ2-3, with a possible D match to TRBD1 (7 bases). V was pared by 3 bases and J by 5 bases, with 13 bases between. CDR3 size: 14 residues. Germline V CDR1 and CDR2: SGDLS, YYNGEE. Using reference TRBV9 and TRBJ2-3 for the parts outside the CDR3, the full variable domain is DSGVTQTPKHLITATGQRVTLRCSPRSGDLSVYWYQQSLDQGLQFLIQYYNGEERAKGNILERFSAQQFPDLHSELNLSSLELGDSALYFCASSEQGRIDTQYFGPGTRLTVL.

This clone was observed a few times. The CDR3 bases are TGTGCCAGCAGCTTAAACCCGGGGGGGCCTAACACCGGGGAGCTGTTTTTT. As protein: CASSLNPGGPNTGELFF. V is TRBV11-2 and J is TRBJ2-2, with 8 bases fitting TRBD2. Germline CDR1 SGHAT, CDR2 FQNNGV. The CDR3 covers 17 residues. The V segment lost 2 bases and the J segment 2 bases; nucleotides outside the gene matches: 7.

Here the CDR3 DNA reads TGCGCCAGCAGCCAGGGACTGAGACAAGAGACCCAGTACTTC. This encodes CASSQGLRQETQYF. V is TRBV4-1 and J is TRBJ2-5, with D perhaps TRBD2 (6 bases). CDR1 is MGHRA, CDR2 YSYEKL, per germline. V lost 3 bases and J lost 2, with 10 bases in between. The CDR3 loop spans 14 amino acids.

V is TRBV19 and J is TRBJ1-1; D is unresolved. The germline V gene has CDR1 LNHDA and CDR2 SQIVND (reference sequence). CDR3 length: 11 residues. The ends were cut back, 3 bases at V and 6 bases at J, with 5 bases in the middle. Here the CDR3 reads CASSIGPEAFF. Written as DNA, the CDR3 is TGTGCCAGTAGTATTGGGCCTGAAGCTTTCTTT.

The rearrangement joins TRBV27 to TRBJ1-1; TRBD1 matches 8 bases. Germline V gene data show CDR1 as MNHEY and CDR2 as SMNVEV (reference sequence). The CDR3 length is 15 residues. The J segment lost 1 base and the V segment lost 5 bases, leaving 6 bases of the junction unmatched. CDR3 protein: CASSRQGRANTEAFF. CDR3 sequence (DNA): TGTGCCAGCAGTCGACAGGGGCGGGCGAACACTGAAGCTTTCTTT.

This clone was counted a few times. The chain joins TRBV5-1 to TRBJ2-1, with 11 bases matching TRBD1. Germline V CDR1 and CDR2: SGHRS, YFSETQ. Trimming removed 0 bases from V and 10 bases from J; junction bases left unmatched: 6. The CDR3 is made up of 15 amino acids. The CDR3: CASSLEGQGAGEQFF. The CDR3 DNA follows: TGCGCCAGCAGCTTGGAAGGACAGGGGGCAGGGGAGCAGTTCTTC.

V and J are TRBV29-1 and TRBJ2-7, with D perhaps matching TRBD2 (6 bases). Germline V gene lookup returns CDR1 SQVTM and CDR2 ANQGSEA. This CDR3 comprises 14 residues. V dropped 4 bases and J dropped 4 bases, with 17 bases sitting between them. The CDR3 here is CSVVPEAGGYEQYF. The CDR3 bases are TGCAGCGTTGTCCCTGAGGCAGGAGGGTACGAGCAGTACTTC.

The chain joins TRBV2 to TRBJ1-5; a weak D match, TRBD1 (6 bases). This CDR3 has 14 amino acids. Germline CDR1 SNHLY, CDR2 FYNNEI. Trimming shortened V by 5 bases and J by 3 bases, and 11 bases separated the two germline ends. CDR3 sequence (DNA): TGTGCCAGCAGTCCGGGACACTCCAATCAGCCCCAGCATTTT. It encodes CASSPGHSNQPQHF.

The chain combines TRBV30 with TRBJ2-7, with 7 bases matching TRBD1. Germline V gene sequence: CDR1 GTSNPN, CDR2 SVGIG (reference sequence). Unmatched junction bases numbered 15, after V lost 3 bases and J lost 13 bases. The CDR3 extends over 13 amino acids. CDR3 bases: TGTGCCTGGAGCCCCTCCGGGACAGTGAGCGAATACTTC. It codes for CAWSPSGTVSEYF. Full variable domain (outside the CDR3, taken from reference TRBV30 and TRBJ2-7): SQTIHQWPATLVQPVGSPLSLECTVEGTSNPNLYWYRQAAGRGLQLLFYSVGIGQISSEVPQNLSASRPQDRQFILSSKKLLLSDSGFYLCAWSPSGTVSEYFGPGTRLTVT.

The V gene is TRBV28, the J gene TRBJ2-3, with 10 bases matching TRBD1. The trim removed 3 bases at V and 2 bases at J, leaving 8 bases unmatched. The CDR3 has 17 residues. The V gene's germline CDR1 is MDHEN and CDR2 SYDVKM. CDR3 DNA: TGTGCCAGCAGTTTCGGACAGGGGGAGAGCTACACAGATACGCAGTATTTT. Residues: CASSFGQGESYTDTQYF.

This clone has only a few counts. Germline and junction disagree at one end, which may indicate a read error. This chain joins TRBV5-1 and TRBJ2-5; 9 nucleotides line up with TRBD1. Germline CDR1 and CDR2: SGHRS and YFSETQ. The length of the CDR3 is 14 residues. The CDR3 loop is CASSGQGQQEPQYF. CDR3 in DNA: TGCGCCAGCAGCGGACAGGGGCAACAAGAGCCCCAGTACTTC.

CDR3 residues: CASSPGLAGGDTQYF. As DNA, the CDR3 is TGTGCCAGCAGCCCTGGACTAGCGGGGGGAGATACGCAGTATTTT. This sequence joins TRBV11-2 and TRBJ2-3; 14 positions match TRBD2. The CDR3 consists of 15 residues. Germline V lookup: CDR1 SGHAT, CDR2 FQNNGV. Trimming removed 5 bases from V and 5 bases from J; junction bases left unmatched: 3.

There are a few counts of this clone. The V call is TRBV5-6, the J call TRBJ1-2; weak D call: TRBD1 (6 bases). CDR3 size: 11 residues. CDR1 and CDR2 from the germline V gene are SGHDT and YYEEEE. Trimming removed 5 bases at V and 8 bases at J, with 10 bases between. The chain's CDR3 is CASSQGRGYTF. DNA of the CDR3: TGTGCCAGCAGTCAGGGGAGAGGCTACACCTTC.

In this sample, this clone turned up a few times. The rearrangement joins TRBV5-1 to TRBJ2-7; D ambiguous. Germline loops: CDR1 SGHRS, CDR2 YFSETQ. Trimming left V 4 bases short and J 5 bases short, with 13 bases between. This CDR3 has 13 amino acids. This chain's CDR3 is CASSLLYENEQYF. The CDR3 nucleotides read TGCGCCAGCAGCCTCCTGTACGAGAACGAGCAGTACTTC. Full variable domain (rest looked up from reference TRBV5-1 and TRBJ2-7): KAGVTQTPRYLIKTRGQQVTLSCSPISGHRSVSWYQQTPGQGLQFLFEYFSETQRNKGNFPGRFSGRQFSNSRSEMNVSTLELGDSALYLCASSLLYENEQYFGPGTRLTVT.

The CDR3: CASSLTRAGNTIYF. In DNA, the CDR3 is TGTGCCAGCAGCCTAACCAGGGCTGGAAACACCATATATTTT. V and J are TRBV7-8 and TRBJ1-3, with D perhaps matching TRBD1 (5 bases). V was pared by 5 bases and J by 2 bases, with 10 bases between. CDR3 size: 14 residues. Germline CDR1 is SGHVS and CDR2 is FQNEAQ.

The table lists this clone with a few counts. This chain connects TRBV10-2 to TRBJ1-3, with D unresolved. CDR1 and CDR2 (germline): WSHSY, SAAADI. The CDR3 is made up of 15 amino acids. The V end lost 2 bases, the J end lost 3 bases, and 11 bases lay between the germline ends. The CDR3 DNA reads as TGCGCCAGCAGTGAGGCACTCACTTTTGGAAACACCATATATTTT. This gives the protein CASSEALTFGNTIYF.

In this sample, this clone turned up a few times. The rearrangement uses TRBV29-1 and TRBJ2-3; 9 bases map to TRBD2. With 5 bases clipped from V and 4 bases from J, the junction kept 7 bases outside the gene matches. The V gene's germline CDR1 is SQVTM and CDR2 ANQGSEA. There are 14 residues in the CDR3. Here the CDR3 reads CSVKAGGGADTQYF. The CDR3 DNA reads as TGCAGCGTTAAAGCGGGGGGCGGTGCAGATACGCAGTATTTT.

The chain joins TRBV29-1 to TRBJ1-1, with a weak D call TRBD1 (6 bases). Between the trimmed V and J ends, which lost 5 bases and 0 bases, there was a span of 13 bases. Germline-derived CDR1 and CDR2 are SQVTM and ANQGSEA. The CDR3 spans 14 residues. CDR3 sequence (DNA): TGCAGCGTTAGTAGGGGGGGGGTGAACACTGAAGCTTTCTTT. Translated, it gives CSVSRGGVNTEAFF.